This TCR beta chain was sequenced during a study of a mutant IDH1 vaccine in newly diagnosed glioma. Study as a whole: Before enrollment, patients got radiotherapy alone, temozolomide alone, or mostly the combination.

The germline V gene has CDR1 SGHNT and CDR2 YYREEE (reference sequence). The CDR3 spans 13 residues. V was shortened by 9 bases and J by 4 bases, with 16 bases between the two germline ends. Time point in this sample: baseline, week 1 (first vaccination visit). Stated treatment: pre-vaccination baseline after standard-of-care therapy. Diagnosis in the donors showed new WHO grade 3 or 4 astrocytomas that were IDH1-mutant and ATRX-lost. This table comes from immunoSEQ multiplex PCR, and its TCRdb copy is limited to in-frame clones, with some not included. The sample records tens of thousands of clones, about 80% being singletons. Regarding this clone: As yet, its antigen is unknown.

Study-level findings and limits: Changes to the top peripheral T cell clonotypes appeared unrelated to pseudoprogression.

The V gene is TRBV5-4, the J gene TRBJ1-1, with D tentatively TRBD1 (6 bases). The input for sequencing was PBMCs, taken from a glioma patient treated with radiotherapy, temozolomide or both. The sequence was collected from a man in his forties with glioma. Some clones in this sample may be carry-over from other donors' samples. The CDR3 here is CATVGAGGTEAFF. DNA of the CDR3: TGTGCCACCGTGGGGGCTGGTGGCACTGAAGCTTTCTTT.